Reported below is one T cell receptor beta chain. From germline, CDR1 is SNHLY and CDR2 FYNNEI. The V end was cut by 5 bases, the J end by 3 bases, with 13 bases between. This CDR3 region has 14 residues. Libraries were prepared by immunoSEQ multiplex PCR; TCRdb keeps only in-frame clonotypes and omits some of them. The sample lists some 150,000 clones; around 93% were seen once. The data derive from a study of control samples from healthy donors and cancer patients. Specimen: blood. The V and J genes are TRBV2 and TRBJ1-2; unclear D gene. This TCR derives from an older woman in good health. In nucleotides, the CDR3 is TGTGCCAGCAGTACAATCTCGCCGGACTATGGCTACACCTTC. Translating it yields CASSTISPDYGYTF.